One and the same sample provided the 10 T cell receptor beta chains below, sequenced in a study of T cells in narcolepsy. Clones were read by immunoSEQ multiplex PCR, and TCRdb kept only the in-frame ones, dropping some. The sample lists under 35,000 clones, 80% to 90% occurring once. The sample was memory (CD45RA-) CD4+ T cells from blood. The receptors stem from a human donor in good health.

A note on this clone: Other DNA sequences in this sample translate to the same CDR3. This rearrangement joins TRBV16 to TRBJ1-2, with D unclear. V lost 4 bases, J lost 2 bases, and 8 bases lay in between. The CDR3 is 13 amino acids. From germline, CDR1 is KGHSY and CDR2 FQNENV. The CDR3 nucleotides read TGTGCCAGCAGCCGCACTGAAAACTATGGCTACACCTTC. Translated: CASSRTENYGYTF.

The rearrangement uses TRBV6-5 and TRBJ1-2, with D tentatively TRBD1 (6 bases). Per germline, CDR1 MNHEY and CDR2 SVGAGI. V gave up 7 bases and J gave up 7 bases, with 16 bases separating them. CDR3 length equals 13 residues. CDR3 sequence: CASTLRGAGGYTF. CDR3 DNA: TGTGCCAGCACCCTGCGGGGGGCGGGTGGCTACACCTTC.

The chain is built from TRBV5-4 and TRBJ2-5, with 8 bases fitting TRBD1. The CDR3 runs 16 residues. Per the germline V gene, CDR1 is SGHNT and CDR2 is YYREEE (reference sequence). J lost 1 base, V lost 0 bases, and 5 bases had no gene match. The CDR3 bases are TGTGCCAGCAGCTTGGCCTACAGGGGGGCCCAAGAGACCCAGTACTTC. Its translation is CASSLAYRGAQETQYF.

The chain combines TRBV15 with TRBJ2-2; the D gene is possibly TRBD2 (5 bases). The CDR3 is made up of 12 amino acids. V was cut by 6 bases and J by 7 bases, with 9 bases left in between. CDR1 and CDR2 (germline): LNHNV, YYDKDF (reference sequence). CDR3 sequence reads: CATRYGNGELFF. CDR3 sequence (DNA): TGTGCCACCAGGTACGGGAACGGGGAGCTGTTTTTT.

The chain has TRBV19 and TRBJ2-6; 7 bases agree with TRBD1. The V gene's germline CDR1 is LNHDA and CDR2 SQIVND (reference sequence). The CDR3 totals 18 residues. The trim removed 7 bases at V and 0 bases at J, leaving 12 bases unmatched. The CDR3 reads CASNDLRDSSSGANVLTF. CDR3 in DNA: TGTGCCAGTAACGATCTCCGGGACAGCAGCTCTGGGGCCAACGTCCTGACTTTC.

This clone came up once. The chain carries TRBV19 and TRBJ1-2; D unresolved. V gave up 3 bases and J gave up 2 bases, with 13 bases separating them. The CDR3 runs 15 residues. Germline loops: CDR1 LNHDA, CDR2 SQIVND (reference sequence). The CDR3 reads CASSIRADNNYGYTF. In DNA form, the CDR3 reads TGTGCCAGTAGTATCCGGGCAGATAACAACTATGGCTACACCTTC.

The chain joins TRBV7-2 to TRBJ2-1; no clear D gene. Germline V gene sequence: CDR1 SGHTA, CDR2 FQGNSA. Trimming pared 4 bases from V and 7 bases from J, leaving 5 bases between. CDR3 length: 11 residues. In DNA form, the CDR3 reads TGTGCCAGCAGCTCTATTAATGAGCAGTTCTTC. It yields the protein CASSSINEQFF.

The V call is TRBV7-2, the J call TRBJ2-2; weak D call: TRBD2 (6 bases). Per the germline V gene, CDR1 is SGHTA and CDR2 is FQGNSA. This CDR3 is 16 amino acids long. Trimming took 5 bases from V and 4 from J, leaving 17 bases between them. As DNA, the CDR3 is TGTGCCAGCAGCACGGGACCCGGGGGACTCACCGGGGAGCTGTTTTTT. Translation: CASSTGPGGLTGELFF.

CDR3 nucleotide sequence: TGTGCCAGCTCACCGGGGACTAGCGGTGACAATGAGCAGTTCTTC. Translating gives CASSPGTSGDNEQFF. J is TRBJ2-1 and V is TRBV18, with 11 bases matching TRBD2. Germline V gene sequence: CDR1 KGHSH, CDR2 LQKENI. After removal of 3 bases from V and 5 bases from J, the junction contained 3 bases not matched to a gene. This CDR3 region has 15 residues.

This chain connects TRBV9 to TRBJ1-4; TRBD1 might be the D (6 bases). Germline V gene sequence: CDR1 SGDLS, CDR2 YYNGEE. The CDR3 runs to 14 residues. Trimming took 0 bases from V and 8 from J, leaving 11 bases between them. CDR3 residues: CASSVAGRGEKLFF. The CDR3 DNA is TGTGCCAGCAGCGTAGCGGGCAGGGGAGAAAAACTGTTTTTT.